The clone carrying this T cell receptor (beta chain) has a count of ten or more. The entry originates in a study of identical twins. Germline lookup yields CDR1 SGHRS and CDR2 YFSETQ. Trimming cost V 5 bases and J 5 bases; bases outside gene matches: 5. The CDR3 is 13 residues long. MiXCR was run by TCRdb on the 5' RACE reads, yielding one entry per CDR3 protein. Of 550,000 to 700,000 distinct CDR3 sequences detected, 7.5% to 10% appear once; the ten largest clones hold under 3%. These same records also appear under a second study, on yellow fever vaccine responses in identical twins.

This receptor was obtained from a woman younger than 35 in good health. The rearrangement joins TRBV5-1 to TRBJ2-7; 9 nucleotides match TRBD1. Sample: PBMCs. CDR3 in amino acids: CASSPDRGDEQYF. CDR3 DNA: TGCGCCAGCAGTCCGGACAGGGGCGACGAGCAGTACTTC.